Listed below are T cell receptor beta chains from one sample, sequenced in a study of regulatory T cells in long-lasting Graves disease. Via MiXCR, TCRdb re-called the multiplex PCR reads, giving one row per CDR3 protein. The data show about 470,000 distinct CDR3 sequences, around 14% seen once. The data were also submitted as part of a second study, on T cells in Graves' hyperthyroidism and ophthalmopathy.

The starting material was peripheral blood mononuclear cells (PBMCs), obtained at new diagnosis, from a patient treated with antithyroid drugs. These receptors were taken from a woman younger than 45 with Graves disease. The CDR3 runs from the conserved cysteine through the conserved F or W. A D gene is named only where the DNA matches it firmly. The size entry is marked missing in some rows and otherwise reads once, few, many or a size class.

d_call,v_call,j_call,clone_size,cdr3_nt,cdr3_aa
-,TRBV6-4,TRBJ2-1,-,TGTGCCAGCAGTGACGATTGGCCTAGCTCCTACAATGAGCAGTTCTTC,CASSDDWPSSYNEQFF
-,TRBV14,TRBJ1-3,once,TGTACCAGCGATAACACCAACTCTGGAAACACCATATATTTT,CTSDNTNSGNTIYF
TRBD1,TRBV9,TRBJ1-3,-,TGTGCCAGCAGCGTAGTCGGACAGGCCTCTGGAAACACCATATATTTT,CASSVVGQASGNTIYF
-,TRBV29-1,TRBJ2-5,-,TGCAGCGTTGAGAACAGGCTTCAGGAGACCCAGTACTTC,CSVENRLQETQYF
TRBD2,TRBV29-1,TRBJ2-1,-,TGCAGCGTTGGACTAGCGGGCCTCTACAATGAGCAGTTCTTC,CSVGLAGLYNEQFF
-,TRBV20-1,TRBJ2-7,many,TGCAGTGCACTTCCTAGCGCCGACTCCTACGAGCAGTACTTC,CSALPSADSYEQYF
-,TRBV20-1,TRBJ1-4,few,TGCAGTGCTACGGGGGGGTTGGAAAAACTGTTTTTT,CSATGGLEKLFF
TRBD1,TRBV20-1,TRBJ1-2,few,TGCAGTGCTAGGTCCTGGGACAGGAGGGGCTATGGCTACACCTTC,CSARSWDRRGYGYTF
TRBD2,TRBV7-8,TRBJ2-3,many,TGTGCCAGCAGCCCGAGACTAGCGGGATCCGACAGGGATACGCAGTATTTT,CASSPRLAGSDRDTQYF
-,TRBV5-1,TRBJ1-1,-,TGCGCCAGCAGCTTGAGAGCGGTGAACACTGAAGCTTTCTTT,CASSLRAVNTEAFF
TRBD2,TRBV12-3/TRBV12-4,TRBJ2-5,many,TGTGCCAGCTCAGCGGGAGTCGGAGAGACCCAGTACTTC,CASSAGVGETQYF
-,TRBV9,TRBJ1-6,few,TGTGCCAGCAGCGTAGAGGGCCATAATTCACCCCTCCACTTT,CASSVEGHNSPLHF
-,TRBV30,TRBJ2-3,many,TGTGCCTGTAGTTCAGGAGCAGATACGCAGTATTTT,CACSSGADTQYF
-,TRBV12-3/TRBV12-4,TRBJ1-1,many,TGTGCCAGCAGTTTAGGGCGAGTAGGGGCGAGCACTGAAGCTTTCTTT,CASSLGRVGASTEAFF
TRBD1,TRBV2,TRBJ1-3,many,TGTGCCAGCAGCCTACAGGGGGCCTACTCTGGAAACACCATATATTTT,CASSLQGAYSGNTIYF
-,TRBV7-9,TRBJ1-1,few,TGTGCCAGCAGCTTACAGCCGAACACTGAAGCTTTCTTT,CASSLQPNTEAFF
TRBD2,TRBV19,TRBJ2-1,-,TGTGCCAGTAGTATACTAAACCCGGGACTAGCGGGAGACGATGAGCAGTTCTTC,CASSILNPGLAGDDEQFF